This TCR beta chain was recorded in a study of STAT5B mutations in CD4+ large granular lymphocyte leukemia. Study-wide results and limits: TRBV06-family usage was enriched in top patient clones (8/27) versus controls (2/35).

The CDR3 consists of 16 residues. CDR1 KGHSH and CDR2 LQKENI come from the germline V gene. V gave up 0 bases and J gave up 4 bases; unmatched junction bases: 0. Notes on this clone: The antigen remains unidentified.

Sequenced by immunoSEQ multiplex PCR; TCRdb stores in-frame clones only, minus some. In the table there are tens of thousands of clones, about four fifths of which are singletons. The sequence came from a human donor in good health. Sequencing was performed on CD4+ T cells from blood buffy coats. The gene calls are TRBV18 and TRBJ2-2, with TRBD2 identical over 12 bases. CDR3 residues: CASSPPGLAGTGELFF. Written as DNA, the CDR3 is TGTGCCAGCTCACCACCGGGACTAGCGGGCACCGGGGAGCTGTTTTTT.